This T cell receptor beta chain was retrieved from a study of blood T cell repertoires in COVID-19. At the level of the study: PBMCs, B-cell-depleted T cells, or T cells were the source of the cDNA or gDNA that made up the material.

Germline V gene sequence: CDR1 MNHEY, CDR2 SVGAGI. The germline V and J ends were trimmed by 11 bases and 1 base, with 17 bases remaining between them. The CDR3 is 14 residues long. Produced via immunoSEQ multiplex PCR; TCRdb's table is partial and in-frame only. The table includes more than 110,000 clones, 75% to 80% detected once. Sequences were obtained from PBMCs or T cells enriched from blood (not recorded which). The clonotype originates from a woman between 50 and 59 years old who had recovered from COVID-19. The rearrangement links TRBV6-5 to TRBJ1-2, with D possibly being TRBD1 (5 bases). The CDR3 sequence is CAGSPTEVNYGYTF. DNA for the CDR3: TGTGCCGGATCTCCGACAGAAGTTAACTATGGCTACACCTTC.